This is a list of T cell receptor beta chains from one sample in a study of cytomegalovirus exposure and HLA in healthy donors. Sequencing was performed with immunoSEQ multiplex PCR; in TCRdb, only in-frame clones are kept and a portion is missing. The profile shows approximately 120,000 clones, about 76% of them singletons. Sample: PBMCs. These receptors all come from a woman aged 25 to 39 in good health and CMV-seronegative. Both conserved end residues are part of each CDR3. A D gene is named only where the DNA matches it firmly. Where a row states a size, it is once, few, many or the class of an expanded clone; other rows omit it.

V	length	J	D	size	DNA	CDR3
TRBV27	16	TRBJ2-1	TRBD1	.	TGTGCCAGCAGTACGTCCGGGACAGGGGGTCTCGATGAGCAGTTCTTC	CASSTSGTGGLDEQFF
TRBV6-6	13	TRBJ2-6	.	.	TGTGCCAGCAGACAGGGTCGGGCCAACGTCCTGACTTTC	CASRQGRANVLTF
TRBV6-5	14	TRBJ2-7	TRBD2	.	TGTGCCAGCAGGGCGGGACTAGCTACATACGAGCAGTACTTC	CASRAGLATYEQYF
TRBV11-2	19	TRBJ2-5	TRBD2	.	TGTGCCAGCAGCTTTGAGCTCTGGGCTAGCGGGAGGGCCCAAGAGACCCAGTACTTC	CASSFELWASGRAQETQYF
TRBV6-6	11	TRBJ1-2	.	.	TGTGCCAGCAGCCTTGATAAGCTACGAACCTTC	CASSLDKLRTF
TRBV27	16	TRBJ1-2	TRBD1	.	TGTGCCAGCGCCGACCGACAGGGGAAGGACAACTATGGCTACACCTTC	CASADRQGKDNYGYTF
TRBV11-2	16	TRBJ2-7	TRBD2	.	TGTGCCAGCAGCTTGATCTCCGGGACTAGCGGGAGTGTGCAGTACTTC	CASSLISGTSGSVQYF
TRBV19	14	TRBJ2-7	.	.	TGTGCCAGTAGTTCCCTAGCCTCGAAATACGAGCAGTACTTC	CASSSLASKYEQYF
TRBV25-1	15	TRBJ2-2	TRBD1	.	TGTGCCAGCAGTGTGGTGGCAGGGGGACCCGGGGAGCTGTTTTTT	CASSVVAGGPGELFF
TRBV6-1	15	TRBJ1-5	TRBD1	.	TGTGCCAGCAGTGGAGGGACAGCTAGCAATCAGCCCCAGCATTTT	CASSGGTASNQPQHF
TRBV11-2	16	TRBJ2-7	.	.	TGTGCCAGCAGCTCCCCCCTGAGGGGGAGCTCCTACGAGCAGTACTTC	CASSSPLRGSSYEQYF
TRBV19	15	TRBJ2-7	TRBD2	few	TGTGCCAGTAGTATTGCGGGACTAGCGAACTACGAGCAGTACTTC	CASSIAGLANYEQYF
TRBV19	14	TRBJ1-3	.	.	TGTGCCAGTAGTATAGACAGCTCTGGAAACACCATATATTTT	CASSIDSSGNTIYF
TRBV19	15	TRBJ2-6	.	.	TGTGCCAGTAGACGGACTACCTCTGGGGCCAACGTCCTGACTTTC	CASRRTTSGANVLTF
TRBV6-5	14	TRBJ2-7	.	.	TGTGCCAGCAGAATCGGGATATACTCCTACGAGCAGTACTTC	CASRIGIYSYEQYF
TRBV6-4	15	TRBJ2-2	TRBD2	.	TGTGCCAGCAGCCGCCTAGCGGGAGGCACCGGGGAGCTGTTTTTT	CASSRLAGGTGELFF
TRBV7-9	14	TRBJ1-4	.	few	TGTGCCAGCAGCTTCGGGGAAACTAATGAAAAACTGTTTTTT	CASSFGETNEKLFF
TRBV14	15	TRBJ2-2	.	.	TGTGCCAGCAGCCCCCGGGACACGGTCACCGGGGAGCTGTTTTTT	CASSPRDTVTGELFF
TRBV1	15	TRBJ2-5	.	few	TGCACCAGCAGCCTCCGCGGGGCTGTAGGGGAGACCCAGTACTTC	CTSSLRGAVGETQYF
TRBV25-1	14	TRBJ2-7	TRBD2	.	TGTGCCAGCAGTGTTAGCGGGATGAGAAACGAGCAGTACTTC	CASSVSGMRNEQYF
TRBV25-1	18	TRBJ2-2	TRBD2	.	TGTGCCAGCAGCCGCCAACTCACTAGCGGTCCGAACACCGGGGAGCTGTTTTTT	CASSRQLTSGPNTGELFF
TRBV27	13	TRBJ2-1	TRBD2	.	TGTGCCAGCAGTTCGGGACTAGCGGTTGAGCAGTTCTTC	CASSSGLAVEQFF